This TCR beta chain came from a study of shared clonotypes between healthy human individuals. Study summary: CD4 naive cells filled three plates per donor, CD4 memory three, CD8 naive two and CD8 memory one.

Naive-designated CD8 cells lacked CD45RO, were positively enriched for CCR7, and omitted terminally differentiated effector memory CD45RA+ cells. Study-wide points: Sorted-subset sequencing, rarefaction showed, was incomplete despite large depth. The four-donor shared clonotypes exceeded non-shared clonotypes in generation probability, with non-shared ones scoring lower.

At a deep level, the assay was run. TCRdb keeps only in-frame clones here, not all; method: immunoSEQ multiplex PCR. The table shows about 680,000 clones, with roughly 94% occurring only once. J gave up 6 bases and V 4 bases, and 1 base lay outside the gene matches. Germline V gene data show CDR1 as SNHLY and CDR2 as FYNNEI. The CDR3 contains 14 residues. Notes on this clone: The target antigen is unknown.

This chain uses TRBV2 with TRBJ2-1; 12 bases match TRBD2. Sequencing was carried out using naive CD8+ T cells sorted from blood. The clonotype was recovered from a man in his thirties or forties in good health. In DNA, the CDR3 is TGTGCCAGCAGTGGGACTAGCGGGGTCAATGAGCAGTTCTTC. This translates into CASSGTSGVNEQFF.